These 8 T cell receptor beta chains were sequenced from one sample in a study of T cell responses to AZD1222 COVID-19 vaccine (TCRdb year 2021). The sample's time point label, decoded: about 28 days (+/-7) after the second vaccine dose. Library prep was done by the immunoSEQ multiplex PCR assay. TCRdb provides this immuneACCESS table in a form limited to in-frame rearrangements. Some clones are lacking; in checked studies, under half of them reflect an unresolved V gene, and why the rest are absent is not known. In this sample the table shows around 150,000 clones, 90% to 95% of which occur a single time. Under 6% of the sample comes from the top ten. Material: peripheral blood, obtained 28 days after the second AZD1222 dose. All receptors come from an adult who received the AZD1222 COVID-19 vaccine.

This clone was seen a single time. V is TRBV7-2 and J is TRBJ2-3, with TRBD2 matching 10 bases. V shed 1 base and J 8 bases; nucleotides not matched to a gene: 9. From germline, CDR1 is SGHTA and CDR2 FQGNSA. This CDR3 is 16 amino acids long. CDR3 DNA: TGTGCCAGCAGCTTAGGGACTAGCGGAAAGGCAGTTACGCAGTATTTT. It translates to CASSLGTSGKAVTQYF.

This sequence joins TRBV7-2 and TRBJ1-3; D is ambiguous. The CDR3 totals 14 residues. Germline V lookup: CDR1 SGHTA, CDR2 FQGNSA. V dropped 1 base and J dropped 4 bases, with 8 bases sitting between them. The CDR3 DNA reads as TGTGCCAGCAGCTTAGGGACGGGCGGAAACACCATATATTTT. Protein product: CASSLGTGGNTIYF.

The chain uses TRBV6-5 and TRBJ1-5, with a possible D match to TRBD1 (5 bases). The ends were cut back, 6 bases at V and 4 bases at J, with 13 bases in the middle. From germline, CDR1 is MNHEY and CDR2 SVGAGI. The CDR3 is 14 amino acids. The CDR3 DNA follows: TGTGCCAGCAGATTGACAGTTACGAATCAGCCCCAGCATTTT. This sequence encodes CASRLTVTNQPQHF.

This chain connects TRBV4-1 to TRBJ2-7; TRBD2 might be the D (5 bases). The CDR3 has 13 residues. Trimming took 0 bases from V and 4 from J, leaving 7 bases between them. Germline V gene lookup returns CDR1 MGHRA and CDR2 YSYEKL. The CDR3 DNA reads as TGCGCCAGCAGCCAAGAAAGCGGTTACGAGCAGTACTTC. Residues: CASSQESGYEQYF.

The V call is TRBV19, the J call TRBJ2-1; 9 nucleotides align to TRBD2. The CDR3 covers 15 residues. V was clipped by 5 bases and J by 5 bases; unmatched bases: 7. CDR1 is LNHDA and CDR2 is SQIVND in the germline V gene (reference sequence). CDR3 in DNA: TGTGCCAGTAGTCTTCGACTAGCGGATGACAATGAGCAGTTCTTC. Its translation: CASSLRLADDNEQFF. Variable domain in full (rest from reference TRBV19 and TRBJ2-1): DGGITQSPKYLFRKEGQNVTLSCEQNLNHDAMYWYRQDPGQGLRLIYYSQIVNDFQKGDIAEGYSVSREKKESFPLTVTSAQKNPTAFYLCASSLRLADDNEQFFGPGTRLTVL.

The genes are TRBV29-1 and TRBJ2-7; D call uncertain. Trimming took off 5 bases at V and 0 bases at J, with 11 bases between the two ends. Germline CDR1 SQVTM, CDR2 ANQGSEA. The CDR3 has 13 residues. CDR3 bases: TGCAGCGTTCCTCGTACGGACTCCTACGAGCAGTACTTC. Protein sequence: CSVPRTDSYEQYF.

The chain carries TRBV5-1 and TRBJ2-7; D may be TRBD1 (6 bases). The CDR3 covers 14 residues. CDR1 SGHRS and CDR2 YFSETQ come from the germline V gene. V shed 2 bases and J shed 5 bases, with 14 bases lying between them. This CDR3 reads CASSLPRQDNEQYF. CDR3 DNA: TGCGCCAGCAGCTTACCCCGACAGGACAACGAGCAGTACTTC.

Only one count was recorded for this clone. The chain recombines TRBV9 with TRBJ2-4; possible D gene TRBD1, 5 bases. The CDR3 is made up of 15 amino acids. Trimming left V 4 bases short and J 7 bases short, with 18 bases between. Germline V lookup: CDR1 SGDLS, CDR2 YYNGEE. The CDR3 here is CASSPRSGWGNIQYF. The CDR3 DNA follows: TGTGCCAGCAGCCCCCGGTCTGGGTGGGGCAACATTCAGTACTTC. The complete variable domain, with remaining parts taken from reference TRBV9 and TRBJ2-4, reads DSGVTQTPKHLITATGQRVTLRCSPRSGDLSVYWYQQSLDQGLQFLIQYYNGEERAKGNILERFSAQQFPDLHSELNLSSLELGDSALYFCASSPRSGWGNIQYFGAGTRLSVL.